The entry that follows covers one T cell receptor beta chain sequence. Its antigen is unidentified. These data originate in a study of somatic mutations in cytotoxic T cells in rheumatoid arthritis. Notes on the study in general: Each of about an eighth of the roughly 60 patients had a largest CD8+ clone that made up more than 20% of CD8+ cells. What antigens the expanded CD8+ clones targeted remained unknown.

Data came from immunoSEQ multiplex PCR; TCRdb stores just in-frame clones and leaves some out. The profile shows approximately 30,000 clones, 82% of them singletons. With 5 bases clipped from V and 3 bases from J, the junction kept 14 bases outside the gene matches. The CDR3 length is 17 residues. Germline V CDR1 and CDR2: SGHDN, FVKESK. The gene calls are TRBV14 and TRBJ2-7; 9 bases fit TRBD2. The source of this sequence is a man in his forties or fifties in good health. Sequencing was carried out using CD8+ T cells sorted from blood. The CDR3 region is CASSTQRTSGFYYEQYF. The DNA of the CDR3 is TGTGCCAGCAGCACCCAGCGCACTAGCGGGTTCTACTACGAGCAGTACTTC. Full variable domain (rest looked up from reference TRBV14 and TRBJ2-7): EAGVTQFPSHSVIEKGQTVTLRCDPISGHDNLYWYRRVMGKEIKFLLHFVKESKQDESGMPNNRFLAERTGGTYSTLKVQPAELEDSGVYFCASSTQRTSGFYYEQYFGPGTRLTVT.